The rows below give T cell receptor beta chains drawn from one sample of a study of vaccination and CD4 T cells after COVID-19. These receptors have no known antigen. TCRdb re-analysed the PCR reads in MiXCR, keeping a single row per CDR3 protein. The table includes 6,000 to 9,000 distinct CDR3 sequences, around 33% detected once. The sequencing input was CD4+ T cells from blood, cultured in vitro. These receptors were obtained from a human donor in good health. The CDR3 runs from the conserved cysteine through the conserved F or W. The D gene is left open where the match is weak. Clone sizes are given selectively: once, few, many, or a class where the clone is expanded.

>TRBV19|medium-sized|13|TRBJ1-1|.
CASHGGVNTEAFF
TGTGCCAGCCACGGTGGCGTGAACACTGAAGCTTTCTTT
>TRBV10-3|.|13|TRBJ2-3|.
CAVQRTSTDTQYF
TGTGCCGTCCAGCGGACTAGCACAGATACGCAGTATTTT
>TRBV6-1|once|13|TRBJ1-3|.
CASSLGGGNTIYF
TGTGCCAGCAGTCTAGGGGGAGGAAACACCATATATTTT
>TRBV6-4|.|14|TRBJ2-3|TRBD2
CASSEAGGTDTQYF
TGTGCCAGCAGTGAAGCGGGGGGCACAGATACGCAGTATTTT
>TRBV20-1|few|18|TRBJ2-2|TRBD2
CSARDRGVAGGYTGELFF
TGCAGTGCTAGAGATCGTGGGGTAGCGGGGGGATACACCGGGGAGCTGTTTTTT
>TRBV6-1|.|16|TRBJ1-3|TRBD1
CASRKQGAAPGNTIYF
TGTGCCAGCAGGAAACAGGGGGCTGCGCCTGGAAACACCATATATTTT
>TRBV19|few|14|TRBJ1-5|.
CASSIRDSNQPQHF
TGTGCCAGTAGTATAAGGGATAGCAATCAGCCCCAGCATTTT
>TRBV5-1|few|16|TRBJ1-6|TRBD1
CASSLDRGWGNSPLHF
TGCGCCAGCAGCTTGGACAGGGGTTGGGGAAATTCACCCCTCCACTTT
>TRBV10-3|few|16|TRBJ2-7|.
CAISDLVVGGSYEQYF
TGTGCCATCAGTGACTTGGTAGTTGGGGGATCGTACGAGCAGTACTTC
>TRBV24-1|few|12|TRBJ1-1|TRBD1
CATSDGTGRAFF
TGTGCCACCAGTGATGGGACAGGGCGAGCTTTCTTT
>TRBV20-1|once|12|TRBJ1-1|.
CSGLLTGIKAFF
TGCAGTGGATTATTGACAGGAATAAAAGCTTTCTTT
>TRBV18|once|15|TRBJ1-1|.
CASSPYRTTHTEAFF
TGTGCCAGCTCACCATATAGGACAACCCACACTGAAGCTTTCTTT
>TRBV6-2/TRBV6-3|.|12|TRBJ1-5|.
CASSYMDRPQHF
TGTGCCAGCAGTTATATGGACAGGCCCCAGCATTTT
>TRBV20-1|.|15|TRBJ2-3|.
CSARVASRGTDTQYF
TGCAGTGCTAGAGTCGCCTCCCGCGGCACAGATACGCAGTATTTT
>TRBV7-2|few|16|TRBJ2-3|TRBD2
CASSSGTSGGTDTQYF
TGTGCCAGCAGCTCAGGGACTAGCGGGGGCACAGATACGCAGTATTTT
>TRBV4-1|.|13|TRBJ1-1|TRBD1
CASSSGTGSEAFF
TGCGCCAGCAGCTCAGGGACAGGGTCTGAAGCTTTCTTT
>TRBV6-5|few|15|TRBJ1-2|.
CASSSGGGTNYGYTF
TGTGCCAGCAGTTCGGGCGGGGGCACCAACTATGGCTACACCTTC
>TRBV5-1|few|15|TRBJ1-1|.
CASSLAGGATTEAFF
TGCGCCAGCAGCTTGGCCGGGGGGGCGACGACTGAAGCTTTCTTT
>TRBV29-1|.|14|TRBJ2-5|.
CSVEGQGSGKTQYF
TGCAGCGTTGAAGGTCAGGGCAGTGGAAAGACCCAGTACTTC
>TRBV11-1|few|16|TRBJ1-1|TRBD1
CASAGQGLWEGTEAFF
TGTGCCAGCGCAGGACAGGGGTTATGGGAAGGCACTGAAGCTTTCTTT
>TRBV27|few|15|TRBJ1-5|TRBD1
CASTPGTGGGQPQHF
TGTGCCAGCACCCCGGGAACAGGGGGGGGACAGCCCCAGCATTTT
>TRBV7-8|.|13|TRBJ2-7|.
CASSLGWDYEQYF
TGTGCCAGCAGCTTAGGTTGGGACTACGAGCAGTACTTC